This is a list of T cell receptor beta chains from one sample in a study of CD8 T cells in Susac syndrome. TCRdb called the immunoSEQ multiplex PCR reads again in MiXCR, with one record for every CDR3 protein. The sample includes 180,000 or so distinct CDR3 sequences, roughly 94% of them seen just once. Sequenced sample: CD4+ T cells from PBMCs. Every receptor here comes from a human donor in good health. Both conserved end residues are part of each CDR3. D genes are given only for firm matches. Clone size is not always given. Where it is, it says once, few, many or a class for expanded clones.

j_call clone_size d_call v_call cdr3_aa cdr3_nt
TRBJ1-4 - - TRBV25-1 CASTHYAMKKLFF TGTGCCAGCACCCACTATGCGATGAAAAAACTGTTTTTT
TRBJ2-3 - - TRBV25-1 CASSESGQGKDTQYF TGTGCCAGCAGTGAATCCGGGCAGGGGAAAGATACGCAGTATTTT
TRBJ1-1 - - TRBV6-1 CASSLITNTEAFF TGTGCCAGCAGTTTAATCACGAACACTGAAGCTTTCTTT
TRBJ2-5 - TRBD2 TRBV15 CATSRELAGGPQETQYF TGTGCCACCAGCAGAGAACTAGCGGGAGGCCCCCAAGAGACCCAGTACTTC
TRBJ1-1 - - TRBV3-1 CASRAVQNTEAFF TGTGCCAGCAGGGCAGTGCAGAACACTGAAGCTTTCTTT
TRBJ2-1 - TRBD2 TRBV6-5 CASTPGTSGSQFF TGTGCCAGCACCCCCGGGACTAGCGGGAGTCAGTTCTTC
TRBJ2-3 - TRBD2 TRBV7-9 CASTRLAGPSTDTQYF TGTGCCAGCACCCGGCTAGCGGGACCTAGCACAGATACGCAGTATTTT
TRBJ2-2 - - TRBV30 CARNAGETGELFF TGTGCCCGAAACGCCGGGGAGACCGGGGAGCTGTTTTTT
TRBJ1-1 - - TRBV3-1 CASSQDLLIGAFF TGTGCCAGCAGCCAAGATCTCCTTATCGGGGCTTTCTTT
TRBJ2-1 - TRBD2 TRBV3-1 CASSQLRMGLAGGDEQFF TGTGCCAGCAGCCAGTTGCGGATGGGACTAGCGGGCGGAGATGAGCAGTTCTTC
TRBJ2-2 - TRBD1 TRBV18 CASSRTTGGQSESGELFF TGTGCCAGCTCACGAACTACTGGGGGACAGTCCGAGTCTGGGGAGCTGTTTTTT
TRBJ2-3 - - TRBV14 CASSQINIAGETQYF TGTGCCAGCAGCCAAATAAACATCGCAGGGGAGACGCAGTATTTT
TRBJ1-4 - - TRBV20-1 CSARDATNEKLFF TGCAGTGCTAGAGACGCAACTAATGAAAAACTGTTTTTT
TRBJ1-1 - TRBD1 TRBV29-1 CSVEGTGNTEAFF TGCAGCGTTGAGGGGACAGGGAACACTGAAGCTTTCTTT
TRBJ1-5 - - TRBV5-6 CASSRANQPQHF TGTGCCAGCAGCCGAGCCAATCAGCCCCAGCATTTT
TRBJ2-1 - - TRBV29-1 CSVWGGSRRVNNEQFF TGCAGCGTGTGGGGTGGGTCACGTCGGGTCAACAATGAGCAGTTCTTC
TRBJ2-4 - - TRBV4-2 CASSQVVGQGKVAKNIQYF TGTGCCAGCAGCCAAGTGGTCGGGCAGGGAAAGGTAGCCAAAAACATTCAGTACTTC
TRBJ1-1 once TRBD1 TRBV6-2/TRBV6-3 CASSSRQGARSGEAFF TGTGCCAGCAGTTCACGACAGGGGGCGCGGTCGGGTGAAGCTTTCTTT
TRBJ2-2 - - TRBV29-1 CSVDTYTGELFF TGCAGCGTTGACACGTACACCGGGGAGCTGTTTTTT
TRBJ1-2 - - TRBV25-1 CASSPYRQDYGYTF TGTGCCAGCAGTCCCTACCGACAGGACTATGGCTACACCTTC
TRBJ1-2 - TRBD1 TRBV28 CATTPGTVYGYTF TGTGCCACCACCCCGGGGACAGTCTATGGCTACACCTTC
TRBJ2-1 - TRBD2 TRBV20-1 CSATSGSSYNEQFF TGCAGTGCCACCAGCGGGAGTTCCTACAATGAGCAGTTCTTC
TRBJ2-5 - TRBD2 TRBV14 CASSFGLAGQETQYF TGTGCCAGCAGCTTCGGACTAGCGGGACAAGAGACCCAGTACTTC
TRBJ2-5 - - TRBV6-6 CASMGTGETQYF TGTGCCAGCATGGGAACGGGGGAGACCCAGTACTTC
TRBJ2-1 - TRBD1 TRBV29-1 CSVQGTVSYNEQFF TGCAGCGTACAGGGGACCGTCTCCTACAATGAGCAGTTCTTC
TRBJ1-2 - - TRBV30 CAWSPTNYGYTF TGTGCCTGGAGTCCCACTAACTATGGCTACACCTTC
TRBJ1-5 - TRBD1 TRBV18 CASSLLGTGDQPQHF TGTGCCAGCTCACTATTGGGGACAGGGGATCAGCCCCAGCATTTT
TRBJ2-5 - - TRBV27 CASSSPLGGGTRGTQYF TGTGCCAGCAGTTCCCCTCTAGGGGGGGGGACAAGGGGGACCCAGTACTTC
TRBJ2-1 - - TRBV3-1 CASSQDLAAHNEQFF TGTGCCAGCAGCCAAGATCTCGCGGCTCACAATGAGCAGTTCTTC
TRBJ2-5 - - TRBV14 CASSQGMLSSQYF TGTGCCAGCAGCCAAGGAATGCTCTCGTCCCAGTACTTC
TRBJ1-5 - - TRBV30 CAWSVEGNQPQHF TGTGCCTGGAGTGTAGAGGGGAATCAGCCCCAGCATTTT